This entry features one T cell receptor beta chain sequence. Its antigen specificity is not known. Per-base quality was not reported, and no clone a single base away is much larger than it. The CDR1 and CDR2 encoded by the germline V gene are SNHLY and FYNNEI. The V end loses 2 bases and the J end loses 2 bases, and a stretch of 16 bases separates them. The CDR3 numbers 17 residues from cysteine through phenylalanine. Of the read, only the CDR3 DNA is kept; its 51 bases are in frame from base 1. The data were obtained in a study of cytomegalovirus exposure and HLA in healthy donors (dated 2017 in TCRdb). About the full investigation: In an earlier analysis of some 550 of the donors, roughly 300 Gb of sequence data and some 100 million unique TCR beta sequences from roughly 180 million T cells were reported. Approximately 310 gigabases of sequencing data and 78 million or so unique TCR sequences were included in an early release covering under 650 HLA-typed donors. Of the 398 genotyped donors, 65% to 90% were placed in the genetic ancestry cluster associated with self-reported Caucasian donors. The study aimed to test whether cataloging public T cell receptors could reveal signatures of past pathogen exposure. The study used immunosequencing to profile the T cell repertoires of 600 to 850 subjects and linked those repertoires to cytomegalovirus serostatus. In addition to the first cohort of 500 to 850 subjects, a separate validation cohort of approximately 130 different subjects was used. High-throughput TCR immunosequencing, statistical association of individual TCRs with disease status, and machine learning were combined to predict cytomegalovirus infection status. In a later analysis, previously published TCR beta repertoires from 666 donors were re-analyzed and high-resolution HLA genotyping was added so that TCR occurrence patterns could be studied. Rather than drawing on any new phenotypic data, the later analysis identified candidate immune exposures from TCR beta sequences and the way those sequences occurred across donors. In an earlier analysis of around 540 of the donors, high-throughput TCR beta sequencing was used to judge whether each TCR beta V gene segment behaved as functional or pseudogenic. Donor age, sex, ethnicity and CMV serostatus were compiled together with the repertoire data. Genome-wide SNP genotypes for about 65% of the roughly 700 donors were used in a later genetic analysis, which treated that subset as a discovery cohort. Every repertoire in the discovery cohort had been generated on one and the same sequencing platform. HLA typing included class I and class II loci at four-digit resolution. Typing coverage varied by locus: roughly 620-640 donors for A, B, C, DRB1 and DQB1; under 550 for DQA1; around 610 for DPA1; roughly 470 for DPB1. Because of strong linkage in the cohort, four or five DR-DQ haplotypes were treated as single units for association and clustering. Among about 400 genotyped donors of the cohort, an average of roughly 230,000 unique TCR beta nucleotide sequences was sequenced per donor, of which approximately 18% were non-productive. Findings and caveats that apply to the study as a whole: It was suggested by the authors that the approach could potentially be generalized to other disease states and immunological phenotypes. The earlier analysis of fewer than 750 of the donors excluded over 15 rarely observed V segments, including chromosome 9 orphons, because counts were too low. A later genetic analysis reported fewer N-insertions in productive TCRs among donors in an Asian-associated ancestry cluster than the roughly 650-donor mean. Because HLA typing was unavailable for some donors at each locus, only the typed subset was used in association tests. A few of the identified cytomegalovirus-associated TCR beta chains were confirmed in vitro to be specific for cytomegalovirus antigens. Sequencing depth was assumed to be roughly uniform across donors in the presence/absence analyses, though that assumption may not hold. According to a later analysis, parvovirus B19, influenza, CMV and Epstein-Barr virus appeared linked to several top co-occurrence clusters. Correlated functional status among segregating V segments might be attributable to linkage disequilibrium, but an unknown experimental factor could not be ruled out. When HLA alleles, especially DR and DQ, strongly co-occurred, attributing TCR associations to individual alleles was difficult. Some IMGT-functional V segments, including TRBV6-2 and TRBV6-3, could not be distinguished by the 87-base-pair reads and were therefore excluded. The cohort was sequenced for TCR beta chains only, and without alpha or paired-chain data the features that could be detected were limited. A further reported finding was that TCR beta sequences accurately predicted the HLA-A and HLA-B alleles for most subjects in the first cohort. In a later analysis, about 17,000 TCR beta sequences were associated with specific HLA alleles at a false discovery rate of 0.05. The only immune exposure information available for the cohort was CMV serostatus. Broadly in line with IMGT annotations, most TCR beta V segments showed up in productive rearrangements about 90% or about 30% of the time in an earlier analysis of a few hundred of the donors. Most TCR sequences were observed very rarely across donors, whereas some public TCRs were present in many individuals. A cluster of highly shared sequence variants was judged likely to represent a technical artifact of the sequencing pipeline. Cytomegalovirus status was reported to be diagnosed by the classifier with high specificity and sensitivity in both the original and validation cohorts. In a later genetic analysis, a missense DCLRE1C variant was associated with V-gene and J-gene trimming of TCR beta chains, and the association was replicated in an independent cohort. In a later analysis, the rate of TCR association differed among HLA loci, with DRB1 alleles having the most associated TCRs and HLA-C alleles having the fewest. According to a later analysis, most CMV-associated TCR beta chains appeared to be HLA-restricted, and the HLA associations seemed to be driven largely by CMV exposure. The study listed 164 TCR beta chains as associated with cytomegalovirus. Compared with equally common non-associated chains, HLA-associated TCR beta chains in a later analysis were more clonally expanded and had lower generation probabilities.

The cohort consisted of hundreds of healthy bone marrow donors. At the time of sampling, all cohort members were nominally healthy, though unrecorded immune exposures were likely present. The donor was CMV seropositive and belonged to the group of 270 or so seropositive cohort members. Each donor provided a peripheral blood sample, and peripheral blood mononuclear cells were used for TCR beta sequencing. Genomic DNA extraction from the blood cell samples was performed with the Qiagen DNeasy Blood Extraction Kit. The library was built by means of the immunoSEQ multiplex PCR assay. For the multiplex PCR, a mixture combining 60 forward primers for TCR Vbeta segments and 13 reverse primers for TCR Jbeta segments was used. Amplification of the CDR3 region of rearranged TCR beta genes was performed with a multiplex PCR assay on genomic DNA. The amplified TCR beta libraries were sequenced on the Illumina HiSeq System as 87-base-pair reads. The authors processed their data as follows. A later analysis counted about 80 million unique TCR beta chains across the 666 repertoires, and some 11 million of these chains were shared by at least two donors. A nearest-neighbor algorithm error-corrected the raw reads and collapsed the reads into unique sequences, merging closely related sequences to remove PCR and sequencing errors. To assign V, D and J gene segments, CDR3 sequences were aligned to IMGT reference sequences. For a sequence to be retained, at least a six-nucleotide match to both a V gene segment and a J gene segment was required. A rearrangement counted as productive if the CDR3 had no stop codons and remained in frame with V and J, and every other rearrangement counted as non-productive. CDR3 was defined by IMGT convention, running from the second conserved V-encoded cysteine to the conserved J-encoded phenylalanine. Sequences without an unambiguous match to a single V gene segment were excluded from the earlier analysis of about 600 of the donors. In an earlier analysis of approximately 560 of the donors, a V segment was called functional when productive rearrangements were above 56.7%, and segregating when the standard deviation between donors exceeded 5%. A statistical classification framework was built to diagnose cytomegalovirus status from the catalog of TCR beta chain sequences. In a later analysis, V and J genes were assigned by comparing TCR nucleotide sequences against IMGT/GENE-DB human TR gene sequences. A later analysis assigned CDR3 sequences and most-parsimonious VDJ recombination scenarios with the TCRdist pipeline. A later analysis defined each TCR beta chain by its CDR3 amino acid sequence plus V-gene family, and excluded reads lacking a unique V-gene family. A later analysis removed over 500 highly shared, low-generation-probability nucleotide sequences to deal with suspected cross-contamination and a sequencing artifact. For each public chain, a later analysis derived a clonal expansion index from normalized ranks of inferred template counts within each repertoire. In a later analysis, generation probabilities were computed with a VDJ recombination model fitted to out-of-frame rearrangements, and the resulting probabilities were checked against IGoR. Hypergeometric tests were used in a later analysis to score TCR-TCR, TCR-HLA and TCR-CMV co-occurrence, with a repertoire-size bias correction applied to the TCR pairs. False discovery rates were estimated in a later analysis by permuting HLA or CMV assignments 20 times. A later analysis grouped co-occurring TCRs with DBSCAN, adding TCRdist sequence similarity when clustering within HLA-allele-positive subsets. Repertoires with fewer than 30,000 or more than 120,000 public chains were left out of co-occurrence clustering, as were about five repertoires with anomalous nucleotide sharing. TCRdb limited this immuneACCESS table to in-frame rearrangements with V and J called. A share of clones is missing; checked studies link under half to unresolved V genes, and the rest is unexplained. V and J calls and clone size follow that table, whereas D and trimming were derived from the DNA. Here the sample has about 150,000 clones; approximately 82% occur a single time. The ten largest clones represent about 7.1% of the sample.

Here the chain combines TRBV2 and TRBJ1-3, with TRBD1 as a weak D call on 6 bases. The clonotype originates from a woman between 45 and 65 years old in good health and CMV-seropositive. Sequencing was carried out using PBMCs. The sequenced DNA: TGTGCCAGCAGTGAAACCGACCTGACAGGACCTGGAAACACCATATATTTT. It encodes CASSETDLTGPGNTIYF.